This entry features one T cell receptor beta chain sequence. Antigen: not known. The entry originates in a study of blood T cells in healthy people across ages. Notes on the study in general: Roughly linear age-related decline in beta diversity appeared, significant by age roughly 40. Because sorting was not performed, PBMCs prevented conclusive naive versus antigen-experienced comparison. A greater number of naive CD4+ cells and higher diversity distinguished long-lived donors from aged donors.

It was with a sample-barcoded 5' primer and a J-beta primer mix that a second PCR of about 6 to 11 cycles was run. Sequencing of every sample gave 2.5 million or more CDR3-containing paired-end reads. TCRdb re-derived calls from the 5' RACE reads in MiXCR, one entry per CDR3 protein. The sample has around 940,000 distinct CDR3 sequences, roughly half seen once. This CDR3 comprises 15 residues. The trim removed 4 bases at V and 2 bases at J, leaving 3 bases unmatched. Germline assignment: CDR1 MNHEY and CDR2 SVGAGI. The gene calls are TRBV6-5 and TRBJ2-3; TRBD1 matches 10 bases. The source material was blood. The sequence came from a woman aged 55 to 70 in good health. CDR3 residues: CASSSDRGPTDTQYF. CDR3 nucleotides: TGTGCCAGCAGTTCCGACAGGGGGCCCACAGATACGCAGTATTTT.